Listed below are T cell receptor beta chains from one sample, sequenced in a study of low-dose radiotherapy and immunotherapy resistance in tumors. From the reads, TCRdb called clonotypes with MiXCR, one entry per CDR3 protein. The data contain 65,000 to 85,000 distinct CDR3 sequences, 15% to 20% of them singletons. The specimen comprised PBMCs, sampled after low-dose radiotherapy plus immunotherapy. These receptors came from a male donor with prostate cancer. CDR3s include the opening cysteine and the closing phenylalanine or tryptophan. The D gene is left open where the match is weak. Some rows have no size entry. The others give once, few or many, or a class for an expanded clone.

>many|TRBJ2-3|TRBV29-1|-
CSVCKTDTQYF
TGCAGCGTGTGTAAGACAGATACGCAGTATTTT
>many|TRBJ1-1|TRBV12-3/TRBV12-4|TRBD1
CASSSTGGYTEAFF
TGTGCCAGCAGTTCCACAGGGGGGTATACTGAAGCTTTCTTT
>many|TRBJ2-7|TRBV6-2/TRBV6-3|TRBD1
CASSYEGQGREQYF
TGTGCCAGCAGTTACGAAGGACAGGGGCGCGAGCAGTACTTC
>many|TRBJ1-4|TRBV5-4|TRBD1
CASSLTGTGIEKLFF
TGTGCCAGCAGCTTGACCGGGACAGGGATTGAAAAACTGTTTTTT
>-|TRBJ2-3|TRBV7-2|TRBD2
CASSPGGAGADTQYF
TGTGCCAGCAGCCCTGGAGGGGCGGGGGCAGATACGCAGTATTTT
>-|TRBJ2-3|TRBV28|-
CASRANLDTQYF
TGTGCCAGCAGGGCAAACCTGGATACGCAGTATTTT
>many|TRBJ2-1|TRBV7-8|-
CASSSLRAREQFF
TGTGCCAGCAGCTCCCTACGGGCCAGGGAGCAGTTCTTC
>many|TRBJ2-1|TRBV13|TRBD2
CASRAGGTYNEQFF
TGTGCCAGCAGAGCGGGAGGGACCTACAATGAGCAGTTCTTC
>once|TRBJ1-4|TRBV21-1|-
CASSRQKNNEKLFF
TGTGCCAGCAGCAGACAGAAAAATAATGAAAAACTGTTTTTT
>many|TRBJ1-2|TRBV28|TRBD1
CASSLSGQGRGYTF
TGTGCCAGCAGTTTATCCGGACAGGGACGAGGCTACACCTTC
>-|TRBJ2-1|TRBV20-1|TRBD2
CSARGREAHEQFF
TGCAGTGCTAGGGGGCGGGAGGCTCATGAGCAGTTCTTC
>many|TRBJ2-2|TRBV29-1|-
CSVDQNTGELFF
TGCAGCGTTGATCAGAACACCGGGGAGCTGTTTTTT
>many|TRBJ2-2|TRBV11-2|-
CASSLGVGELFF
TGTGCCAGCAGCTTAGGTGTCGGGGAGCTGTTTTTT
>many|TRBJ1-2|TRBV12-3/TRBV12-4|TRBD1
CASSWRGGDRAKGRGAF
TGTGCCAGCAGTTGGCGGGGGGGGGACAGGGCAAAGGGTCGTGGAGCCTTC
>many|TRBJ2-3|TRBV19|-
CASRRVDTDTQYF
TGTGCCAGTAGGCGGGTTGACACAGATACGCAGTATTTT
>many|TRBJ2-7|TRBV18|-
CASSRRDGAYEQYF
TGTGCCAGCTCCCGCAGGGACGGAGCCTACGAGCAGTACTTC
>many|TRBJ2-6|TRBV5-1|-
CASSLEHNPSGANVLTF
TGCGCCAGCAGCTTAGAACATAACCCCTCTGGGGCCAACGTCCTGACTTTC
>many|TRBJ1-1|TRBV19|TRBD1
CASSIARGKTEAFF
TGTGCCAGTAGTATTGCCAGGGGGAAGACTGAAGCTTTCTTT
>many|TRBJ2-1|TRBV7-3|TRBD2
CASSSGTSGSDEQFF
TGTGCCAGCAGCTCTGGGACTAGCGGGAGTGATGAGCAGTTCTTC